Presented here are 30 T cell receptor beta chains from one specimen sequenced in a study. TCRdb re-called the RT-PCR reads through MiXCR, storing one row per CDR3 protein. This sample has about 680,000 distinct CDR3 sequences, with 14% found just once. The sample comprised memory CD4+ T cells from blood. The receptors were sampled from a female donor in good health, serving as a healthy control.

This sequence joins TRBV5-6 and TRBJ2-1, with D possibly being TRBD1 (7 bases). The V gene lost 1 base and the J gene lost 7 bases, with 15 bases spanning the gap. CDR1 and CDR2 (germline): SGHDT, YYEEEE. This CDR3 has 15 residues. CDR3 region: CASSLLPGGKNEQFF. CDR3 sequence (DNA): TGTGCCAGCAGCTTGTTGCCAGGGGGGAAGAATGAGCAGTTCTTC.

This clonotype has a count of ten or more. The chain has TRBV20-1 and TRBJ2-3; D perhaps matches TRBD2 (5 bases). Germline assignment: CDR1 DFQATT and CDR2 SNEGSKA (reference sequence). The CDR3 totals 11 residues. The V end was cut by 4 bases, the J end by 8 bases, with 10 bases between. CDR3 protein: CSAKLEPTQYF. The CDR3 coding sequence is TGCAGTGCTAAACTAGAGCCTACGCAGTATTTT.

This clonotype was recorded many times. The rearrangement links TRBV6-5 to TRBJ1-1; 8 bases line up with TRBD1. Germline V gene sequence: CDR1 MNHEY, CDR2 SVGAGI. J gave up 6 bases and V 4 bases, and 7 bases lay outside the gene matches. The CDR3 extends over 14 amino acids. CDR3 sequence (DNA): TGTGCCAGCAGTTTGACAGGGGTTGGCGCTGAAGCTTTCTTT. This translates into CASSLTGVGAEAFF.

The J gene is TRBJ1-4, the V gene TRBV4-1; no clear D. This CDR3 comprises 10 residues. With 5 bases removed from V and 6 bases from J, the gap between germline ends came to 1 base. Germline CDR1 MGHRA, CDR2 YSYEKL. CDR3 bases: TGCGCCAGCAGCGATGAAAAACTGTTTTTT. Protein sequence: CASSDEKLFF.

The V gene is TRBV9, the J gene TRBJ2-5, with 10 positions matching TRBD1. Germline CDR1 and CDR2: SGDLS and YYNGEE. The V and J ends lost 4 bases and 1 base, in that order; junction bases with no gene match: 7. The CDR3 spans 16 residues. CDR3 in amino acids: CASSPRQGAGQETQYF. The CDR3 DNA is TGTGCCAGCAGCCCTCGACAGGGGGCCGGCCAAGAGACCCAGTACTTC.

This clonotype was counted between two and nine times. The CDR3 here is CASSPQGVSEQYF. The CDR3 DNA follows: TGTGCCAGCAGCCCACAGGGGGTCTCCGAGCAGTACTTC. The chain joins TRBV4-2 to TRBJ2-7, with TRBD1 matching over 8 bases. Germline lookup yields CDR1 LGHNA and CDR2 YNFKEQ. V lost 4 bases and J lost 6; bases outside the gene matches: 5. The CDR3 covers 13 residues.

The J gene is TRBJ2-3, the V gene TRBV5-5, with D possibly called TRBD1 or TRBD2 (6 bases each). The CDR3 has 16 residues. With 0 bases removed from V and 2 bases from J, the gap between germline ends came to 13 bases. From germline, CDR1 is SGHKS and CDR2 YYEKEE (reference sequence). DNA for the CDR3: TGTGCCAGCAGCTTGGCCGGGGGCGAGCCCACAGATACGCAGTATTTT. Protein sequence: CASSLAGGEPTDTQYF.

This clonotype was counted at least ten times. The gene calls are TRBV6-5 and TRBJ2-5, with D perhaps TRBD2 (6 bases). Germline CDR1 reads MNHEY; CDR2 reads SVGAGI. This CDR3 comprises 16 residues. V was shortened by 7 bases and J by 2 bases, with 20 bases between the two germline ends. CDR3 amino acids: CASTPRGTGGQETQYF. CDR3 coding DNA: TGTGCCAGCACCCCCCGAGGGACCGGGGGTCAAGAGACCCAGTACTTC.

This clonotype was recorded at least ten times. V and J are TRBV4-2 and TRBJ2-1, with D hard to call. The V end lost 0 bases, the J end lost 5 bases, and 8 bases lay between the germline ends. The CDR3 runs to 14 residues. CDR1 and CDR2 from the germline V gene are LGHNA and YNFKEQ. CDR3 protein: CASSQDSRDNEQFF. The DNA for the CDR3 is TGTGCCAGCAGCCAAGATAGTAGGGACAATGAGCAGTTCTTC.

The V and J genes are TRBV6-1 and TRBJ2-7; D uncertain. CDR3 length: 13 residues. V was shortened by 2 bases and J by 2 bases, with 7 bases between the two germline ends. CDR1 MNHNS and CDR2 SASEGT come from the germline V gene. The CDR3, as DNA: TGTGCCAGCAGTGAATACCAGGCCTACGAGCAGTACTTC. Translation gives CASSEYQAYEQYF.

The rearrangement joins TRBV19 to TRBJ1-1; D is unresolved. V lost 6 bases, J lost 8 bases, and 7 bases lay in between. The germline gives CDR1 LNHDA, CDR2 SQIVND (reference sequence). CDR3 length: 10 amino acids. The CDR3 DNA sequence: TGTGCCAGTAGGAGGGAGGAAGCTTTCTTT. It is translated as CASRREEAFF. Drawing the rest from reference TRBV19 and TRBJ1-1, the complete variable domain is DGGITQSPKYLFRKEGQNVTLSCEQNLNHDAMYWYRQDPGQGLRLIYYSQIVNDFQKGDIAEGYSVSREKKESFPLTVTSAQKNPTAFYLCASRREEAFFGQGTRLTVV.

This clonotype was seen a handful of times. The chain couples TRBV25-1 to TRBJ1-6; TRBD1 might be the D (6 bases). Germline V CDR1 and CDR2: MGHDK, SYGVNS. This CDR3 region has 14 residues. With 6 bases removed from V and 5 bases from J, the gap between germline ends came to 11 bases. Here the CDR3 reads CASSPGTNNSPLHF. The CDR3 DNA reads TGTGCCAGCAGCCCCGGGACAAATAATTCACCCCTCCACTTT. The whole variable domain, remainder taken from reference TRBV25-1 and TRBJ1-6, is EADIYQTPRYLVIGTGKKITLECSQTMGHDKMYWYQQDPGMELHLIHYSYGVNSTEKGDLSSESTVSRIRTEHFPLTLESARPSHTSQYLCASSPGTNNSPLHFGNGTRLTVT.

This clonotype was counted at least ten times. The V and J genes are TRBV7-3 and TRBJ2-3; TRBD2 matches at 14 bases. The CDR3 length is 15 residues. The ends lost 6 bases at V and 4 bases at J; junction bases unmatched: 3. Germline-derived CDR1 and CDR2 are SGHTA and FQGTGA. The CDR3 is CASSGTSGSADTQYF. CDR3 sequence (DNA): TGTGCCAGCAGTGGGACTAGCGGGAGTGCAGATACGCAGTATTTT.

The CDR3: CSAKTGSDYGYTF. The DNA for the CDR3 is TGCAGCGCTAAAACCGGGTCCGACTATGGCTACACCTTC. The chain joins TRBV29-1 to TRBJ1-2; unclear D gene. The germline V gene encodes CDR1 SQVTM and CDR2 ANQGSEA. This CDR3 region has 13 residues. V was cut by 7 bases and J by 3 bases, with 15 bases left in between.

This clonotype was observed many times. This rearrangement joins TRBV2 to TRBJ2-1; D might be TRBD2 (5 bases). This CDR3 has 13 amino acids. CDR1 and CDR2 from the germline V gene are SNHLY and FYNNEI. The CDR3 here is CADGIPNYNEQFF. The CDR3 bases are TGTGCAGACGGGATACCCAACTACAATGAGCAGTTCTTC. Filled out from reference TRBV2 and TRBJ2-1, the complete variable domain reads EPEVTQTPSHQVTQMGQEVILRCVPISNHLYFYWYRQILGQKVEFLVSFYNNEISEKSEIFDDQFSVERPDGSNFTLKIRSTKLEDSAMYFCADGIPNYNEQFFGPGTRLTVL.

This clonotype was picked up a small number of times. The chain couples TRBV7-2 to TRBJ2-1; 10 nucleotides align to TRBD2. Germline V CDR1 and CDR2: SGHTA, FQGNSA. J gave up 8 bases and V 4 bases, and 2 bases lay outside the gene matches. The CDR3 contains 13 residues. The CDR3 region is CASSSSGRHEQFF. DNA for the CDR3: TGTGCCAGCAGCTCTAGCGGGAGACATGAGCAGTTCTTC.

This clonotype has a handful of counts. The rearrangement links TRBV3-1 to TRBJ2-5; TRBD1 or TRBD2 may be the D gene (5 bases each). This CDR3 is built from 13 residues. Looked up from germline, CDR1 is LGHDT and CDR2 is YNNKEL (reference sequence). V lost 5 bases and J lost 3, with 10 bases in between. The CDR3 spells CASSSGPKETQYF. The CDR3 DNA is TGTGCCAGCAGCTCGGGGCCAAAAGAGACCCAGTACTTC.

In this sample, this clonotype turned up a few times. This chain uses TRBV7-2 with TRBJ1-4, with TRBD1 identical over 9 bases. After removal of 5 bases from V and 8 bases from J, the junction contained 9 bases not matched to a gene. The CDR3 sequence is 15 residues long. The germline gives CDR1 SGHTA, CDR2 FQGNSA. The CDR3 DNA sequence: TGTGCCAGCAGCCTCATGGGACAGGGCGAAGAAAAACTGTTTTTT. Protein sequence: CASSLMGQGEEKLFF.

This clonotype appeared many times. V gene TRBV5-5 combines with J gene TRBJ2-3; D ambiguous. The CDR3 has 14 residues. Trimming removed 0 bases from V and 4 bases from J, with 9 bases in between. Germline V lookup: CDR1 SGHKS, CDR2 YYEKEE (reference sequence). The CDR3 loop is CASSLVRVADTQYF. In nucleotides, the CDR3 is TGTGCCAGCAGCTTGGTTAGGGTAGCAGATACGCAGTATTTT.

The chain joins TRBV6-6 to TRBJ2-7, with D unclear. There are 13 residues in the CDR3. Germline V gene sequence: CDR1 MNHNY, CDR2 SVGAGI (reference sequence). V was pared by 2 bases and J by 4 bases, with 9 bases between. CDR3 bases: TGTGCCAGCAGTTACACTGGTTGGTACGAGCAGTACTTC. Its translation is CASSYTGWYEQYF.

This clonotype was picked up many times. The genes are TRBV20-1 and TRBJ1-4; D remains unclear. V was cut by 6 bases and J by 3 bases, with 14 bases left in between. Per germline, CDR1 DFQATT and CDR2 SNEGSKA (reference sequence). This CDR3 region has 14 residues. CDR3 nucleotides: TGCAGTGCGCCGACGGTGGGGTCTAATGAAAAACTGTTTTTT. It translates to CSAPTVGSNEKLFF.

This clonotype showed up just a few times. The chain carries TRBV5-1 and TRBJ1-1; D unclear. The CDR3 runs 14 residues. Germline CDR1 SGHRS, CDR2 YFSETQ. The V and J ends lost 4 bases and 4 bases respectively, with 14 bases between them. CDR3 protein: CASSGLNYRTEAFF. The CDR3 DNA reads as TGCGCCAGCAGCGGCTTAAATTACCGCACTGAAGCTTTCTTT.

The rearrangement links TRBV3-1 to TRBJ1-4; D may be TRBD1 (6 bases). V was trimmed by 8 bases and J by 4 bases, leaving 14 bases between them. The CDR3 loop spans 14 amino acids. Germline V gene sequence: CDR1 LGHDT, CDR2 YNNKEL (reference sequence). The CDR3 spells CASQTRGGNEKLFF. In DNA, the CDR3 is TGTGCCAGCCAAACGAGGGGGGGTAATGAAAAACTGTTTTTT.

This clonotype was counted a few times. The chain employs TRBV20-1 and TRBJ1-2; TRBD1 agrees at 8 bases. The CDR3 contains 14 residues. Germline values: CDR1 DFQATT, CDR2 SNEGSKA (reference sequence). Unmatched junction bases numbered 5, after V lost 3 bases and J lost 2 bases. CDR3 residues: CSASRTGINYGYTF. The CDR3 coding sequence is TGCAGTGCTAGTAGGACAGGGATAAACTATGGCTACACCTTC.

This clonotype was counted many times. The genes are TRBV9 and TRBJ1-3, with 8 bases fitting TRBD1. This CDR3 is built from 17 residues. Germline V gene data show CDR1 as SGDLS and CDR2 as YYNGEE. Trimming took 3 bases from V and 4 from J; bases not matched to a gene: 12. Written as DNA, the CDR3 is TGTGCCAGCAGCGAGAGGGGGACAGGCTACGCGGGAAACACCATATATTTT. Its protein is CASSERGTGYAGNTIYF.

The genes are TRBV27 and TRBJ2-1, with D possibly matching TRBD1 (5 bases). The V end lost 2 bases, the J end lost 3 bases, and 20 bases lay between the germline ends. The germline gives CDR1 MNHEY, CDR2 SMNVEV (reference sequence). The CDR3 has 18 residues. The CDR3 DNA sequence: TGTGCCAGCAGTTTAGCAGGGCCCGCTTTCCCATACTACAATGAGCAGTTCTTC. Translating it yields CASSLAGPAFPYYNEQFF.

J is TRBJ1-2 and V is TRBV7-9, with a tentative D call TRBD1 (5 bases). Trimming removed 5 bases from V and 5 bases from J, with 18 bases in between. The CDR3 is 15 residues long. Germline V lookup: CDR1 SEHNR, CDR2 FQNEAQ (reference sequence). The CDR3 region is CASSETRDHTYGYTF. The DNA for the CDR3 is TGTGCCAGCAGCGAGACTCGGGACCACACTTATGGCTACACCTTC.

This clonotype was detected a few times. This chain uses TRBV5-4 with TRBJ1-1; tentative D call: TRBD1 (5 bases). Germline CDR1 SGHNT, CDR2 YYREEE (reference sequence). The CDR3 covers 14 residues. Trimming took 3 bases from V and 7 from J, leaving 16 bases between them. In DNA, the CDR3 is TGTGCCAGCAGCTACGAAACGGGACGGAGTGAAGCTTTCTTT. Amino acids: CASSYETGRSEAFF. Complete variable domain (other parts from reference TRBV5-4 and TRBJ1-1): ETGVTQSPTHLIKTRGQQVTLRCSSQSGHNTVSWYQQALGQGPQFIFQYYREEENGRGNFPPRFSGLQFPNYSSELNVNALELDDSALYLCASSYETGRSEAFFGQGTRLTVV.

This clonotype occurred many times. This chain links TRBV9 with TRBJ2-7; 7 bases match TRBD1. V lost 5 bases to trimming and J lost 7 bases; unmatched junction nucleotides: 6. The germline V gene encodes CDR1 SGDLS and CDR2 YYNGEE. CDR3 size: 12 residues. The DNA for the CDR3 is TGTGCCAGCAGTTCGACAGGGTGGGAGCAGTACTTC. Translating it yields CASSSTGWEQYF. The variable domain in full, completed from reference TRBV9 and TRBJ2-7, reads DSGVTQTPKHLITATGQRVTLRCSPRSGDLSVYWYQQSLDQGLQFLIQYYNGEERAKGNILERFSAQQFPDLHSELNLSSLELGDSALYFCASSSTGWEQYFGPGTRLTVT.

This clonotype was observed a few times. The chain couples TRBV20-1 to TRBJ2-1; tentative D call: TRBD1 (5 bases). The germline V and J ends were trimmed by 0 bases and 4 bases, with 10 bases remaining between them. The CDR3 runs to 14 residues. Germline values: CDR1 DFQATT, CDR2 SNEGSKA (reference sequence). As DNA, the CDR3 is TGCAGTGCTAGAGATAAAGACAGATACAATGAGCAGTTCTTC. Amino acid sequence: CSARDKDRYNEQFF.